In this sample, the clone carrying this T cell receptor beta chain turned up a few times. Antigen unknown. The data belong to a study of response to subunit inactivated influenza vaccine. Overall study results and limits: Seasonal influenza vaccination, on each occasion, was suggested by the authors to recruit few new T cells.

The CDR3 totals 14 residues. The trim removed 4 bases at V and 5 bases at J, leaving 7 bases unmatched. Germline lookup yields CDR1 SNHLY and CDR2 FYNNEI. Each CDR3 protein gets one entry after TCRdb re-called the RT-PCR reads with MiXCR. In the table there are around 580,000 distinct CDR3 sequences, about 11% of which are singletons. This chain uses TRBV2 with TRBJ1-1; 7 bases are shared with TRBD1. Sequenced here: PBMCs from blood, sampled on the day of vaccination. The receptor was isolated from a man aged 50 or older who received an inactivated influenza vaccine. The CDR3 DNA reads as TGTGCCAGCAGTGGGTTGGCAGGGGGGACTGAAGCTTTCTTT. This gives the protein CASSGLAGGTEAFF.